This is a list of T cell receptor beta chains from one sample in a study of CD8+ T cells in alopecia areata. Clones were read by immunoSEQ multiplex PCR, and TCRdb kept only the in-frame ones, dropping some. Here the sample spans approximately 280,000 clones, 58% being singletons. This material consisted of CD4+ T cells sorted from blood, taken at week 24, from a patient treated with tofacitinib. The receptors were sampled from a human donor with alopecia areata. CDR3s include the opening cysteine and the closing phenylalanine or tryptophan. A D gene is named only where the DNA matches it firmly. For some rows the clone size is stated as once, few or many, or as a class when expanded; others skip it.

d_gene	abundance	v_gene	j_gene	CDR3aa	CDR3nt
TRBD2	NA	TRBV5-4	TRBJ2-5	CASSLILWTSGGGETQYF	TGTGCCAGCAGCTTGATACTATGGACTAGCGGGGGCGGAGAGACCCAGTACTTC
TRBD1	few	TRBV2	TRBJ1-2	CASSDRVNDGYTF	TGTGCCAGCAGCGACAGGGTTAACGATGGCTACACCTTC
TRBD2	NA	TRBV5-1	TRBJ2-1	CASSQTAGLVHNEQFF	TGCGCCAGCAGCCAGACGGCGGGACTAGTCCACAATGAGCAGTTCTTC
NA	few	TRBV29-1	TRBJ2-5	CSVVPQTAHQETQYF	TGCAGCGTGGTACCTCAGACGGCCCACCAAGAGACCCAGTACTTC
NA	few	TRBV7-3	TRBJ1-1	CASSLSGSNTEAFF	TGTGCCAGCAGCTTATCAGGGTCGAACACTGAAGCTTTCTTT
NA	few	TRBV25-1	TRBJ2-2	CASRSLSGELFF	TGTGCCAGCCGTTCCTTATCCGGGGAGCTGTTTTTT
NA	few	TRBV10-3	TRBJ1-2	CAITGPQNGYTF	TGTGCCATCACTGGTCCCCAAAACGGCTACACCTTC
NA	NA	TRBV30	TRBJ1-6	CAWRSRGRDSPLHF	TGTGCCTGGCGTTCGCGGGGTCGGGATTCACCCCTCCACTTT
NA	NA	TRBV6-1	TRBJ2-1	CASSEAVGDYNEQFF	TGTGCCAGCAGTGAAGCGGTGGGAGATTACAATGAGCAGTTCTTC
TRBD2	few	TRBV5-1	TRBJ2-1	CASSLALAGDQFF	TGCGCCAGCAGCTTGGCCCTAGCGGGGGATCAGTTCTTC
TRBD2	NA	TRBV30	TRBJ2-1	CAWREAGGYNEQFF	TGTGCCTGGAGGGAAGCGGGGGGATACAATGAGCAGTTCTTC
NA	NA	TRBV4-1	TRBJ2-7	CASSVTGLPKDEQYF	TGCGCCAGCAGCGTCACAGGGCTCCCGAAAGACGAGCAGTACTTC
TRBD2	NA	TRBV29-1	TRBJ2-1	CSVVSGGVGNEQFF	TGCAGCGTTGTAAGCGGGGGGGTAGGAAATGAGCAGTTCTTC
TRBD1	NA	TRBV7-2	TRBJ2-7	CASSPVGTGGHEQYF	TGTGCCAGCAGCCCGGTGGGGACAGGGGGACACGAGCAGTACTTC
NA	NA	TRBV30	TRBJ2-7	CAWSVRGAGEQYF	TGTGCCTGGAGTGTACGAGGTGCCGGCGAGCAGTACTTC
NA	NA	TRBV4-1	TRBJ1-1	CASSQEGREFWNTEAFF	TGCGCCAGCAGCCAAGAAGGGAGGGAATTTTGGAACACTGAAGCTTTCTTT
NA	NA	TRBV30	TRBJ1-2	CAWSLPGARYGYTF	TGTGCCTGGAGTTTACCCGGGGCGCGCTATGGCTACACCTTC
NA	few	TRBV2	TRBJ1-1	CASDVLGLGEAFF	TGTGCCAGCGACGTCCTAGGGTTGGGTGAAGCTTTCTTT
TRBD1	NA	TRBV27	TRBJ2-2	CASRRGTAETGELFF	TGTGCCAGCAGAAGGGGGACAGCCGAAACCGGGGAGCTGTTTTTT
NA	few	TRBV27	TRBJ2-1	CASSPRSGGPSFNEQFF	TGTGCCAGCAGTCCAAGGTCTGGGGGCCCTAGCTTCAATGAGCAGTTCTTC
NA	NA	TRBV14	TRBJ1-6	CASSSQQEAYNSPLHF	TGTGCCAGCAGCTCCCAACAGGAAGCCTATAATTCACCCCTCCACTTT
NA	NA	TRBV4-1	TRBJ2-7	CASSQRGSYEQYF	TGCGCCAGCAGCCAAAGGGGCAGCTACGAGCAGTACTTC